This T cell receptor (beta chain) was recorded in a study of shared clonotypes between healthy human individuals. Turning to the study itself: In total, the donors were two women and a few men aged 18 to 49.

Study-level findings and limits: Sample collection involved blood only; tissue repertoires are likely different.

Germline V lookup: CDR1 MDHEN, CDR2 SYDVKM. V lost 6 bases and J lost 5; bases outside the gene matches: 4. The CDR3 loop spans 15 amino acids. Naive CD8 cells were CD45RO-negative, positively selected for CCR7, excluding terminally differentiated effector memory CD45RA+ cells. A note on this clone: Its antigen is undetermined.

The assay was immunoSEQ multiplex PCR, and TCRdb's table has in-frame clones only and misses some. The sample contains some 740,000 clones, approximately 92% of which appear only once. The clonotype was recovered from a man younger than 40 in good health. The chain employs TRBV28 and TRBJ2-7, with 16 bases identical to TRBD2. The sequenced material came from naive CD8+ T cells sorted from blood. CDR3 amino acids: CASSGTSGRADEQYF. In nucleotides, the CDR3 is TGTGCCAGCAGCGGGACTAGCGGGAGGGCCGACGAGCAGTACTTC. The full variable domain, in which reference TRBV28 and TRBJ2-7 provide the parts outside the CDR3, is DVKVTQSSRYLVKRTGEKVFLECVQDMDHENMFWYRQDPGLGLRLIYFSYDVKMKEKGDIPEGYSVSREKKERFSLILESASTNQTSMYLCASSGTSGRADEQYFGPGTRLTVT.